This T cell receptor beta chain was identified in a study of shared clonotypes between healthy human individuals. Study-level results: Against clonotypes common to all four donors, non-shared ones had lower generation probabilities.

Only in-frame clones appear in the TCRdb table, and some are missing; sequencing was by immunoSEQ multiplex PCR. The top ten hold around 1.8% of the sample, which has hundreds of thousands of clones, around three quarters seen once. CDR1 is GTSNPN and CDR2 is SVGIG in the germline V gene (reference sequence). This CDR3 has 16 residues. V shed 1 base, J shed 1 base, and the junction held 8 bases outside the gene matches. Notes on this clone: No antigen is known for it.

The source of this sequence is a woman aged 25 to 39 in good health. V usage is TRBV30 and J usage is TRBJ2-3; 7 bases are shared with TRBD2. The sample consisted of memory CD4+ T cells sorted from blood. Noted subset: CD45RA-negative fraction. The DNA for the CDR3 is TGTGCCTGGAGTGGGGAGGGTGTTGGACGCACAGATACGCAGTATTTT. It translates to CAWSGEGVGRTDTQYF.